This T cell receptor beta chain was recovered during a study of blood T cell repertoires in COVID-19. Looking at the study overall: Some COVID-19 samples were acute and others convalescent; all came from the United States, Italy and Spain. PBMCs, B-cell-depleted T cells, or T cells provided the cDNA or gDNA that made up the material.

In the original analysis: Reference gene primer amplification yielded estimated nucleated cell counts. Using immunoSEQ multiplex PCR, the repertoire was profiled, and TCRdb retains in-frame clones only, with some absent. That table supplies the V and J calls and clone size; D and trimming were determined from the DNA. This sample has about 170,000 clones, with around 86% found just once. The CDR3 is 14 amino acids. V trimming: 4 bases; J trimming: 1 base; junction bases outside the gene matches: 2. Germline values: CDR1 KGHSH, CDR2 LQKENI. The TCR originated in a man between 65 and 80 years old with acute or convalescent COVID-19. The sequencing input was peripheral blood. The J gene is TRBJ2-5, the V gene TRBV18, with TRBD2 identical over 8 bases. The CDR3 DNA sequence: TGTGCCAGCTCACTAAGCGGGGGCCAAGAGACCCAGTACTTC. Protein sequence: CASSLSGGQETQYF.